This T cell receptor beta chain stems from a study of graft-versus-host responses after intestinal transplantation. Comments on this clone: Its antigen remains unidentified.

Per germline, CDR1 LGHNA and CDR2 YSLEER. The ends lost 0 bases at V and 3 bases at J; junction bases unmatched: 4. This CDR3 comprises 17 residues. Generated by immunoSEQ multiplex PCR, the TCRdb table keeps only in-frame clones and is missing some. The sample has about 93,000 clones; 85% to 95% are singletons. The sequencing used unstimulated CD8+ T cells sorted from spleen or lymph node cells, collected before intestinal transplant. The chain recombines TRBV4-3 with TRBJ2-3; 12 bases are shared with TRBD1. The sequence derives from a human donor who received an intestinal transplant. The CDR3 spells CASSQDGTGGYTDTQYF. DNA for the CDR3: TGCGCCAGCAGCCAAGATGGGACAGGGGGCTATACAGATACGCAGTATTTT.